This paragraph covers one TCR beta chain sequence. Its cognate antigen is unknown. Using immunoSEQ multiplex PCR, the repertoire was profiled, and TCRdb retains in-frame clones only, with some absent. The table shows 30,000 or so clones, with roughly four fifths occurring only once. The source of the sample is a study of pediatric ulcerative colitis. About the research overall: Disease was pancolitis in fewer than ten and left-sided in two, histology-confirmed.

Trimming took 5 bases from V and 4 from J; bases not matched to a gene: 8. This CDR3 spans 16 amino acids. Germline CDR1 is SGHVS and CDR2 is FNYEAQ. Study results and caveats: A couple of patients had blood samples with substantially reduced template counts. Acute severe colitis showed lower rectal diversity from clonal expansions. Two rectal CDR3 clonotypes occurred in all ulcerative colitis patients.

Material for sequencing was blood. This sequence was found in a boy younger than 18 with severe ulcerative colitis. The chain links TRBV7-6 to TRBJ2-1; TRBD2 aligns across 10 bases. The CDR3 DNA reads TGTGCCAGCAGCCAAGAGCGGGGGGGCCGTTACAATGAGCAGTTCTTC. It yields the protein CASSQERGGRYNEQFF.